The T cell receptor (beta chain) described here comes from a study of T cells in localized non-small cell lung cancer. Looked up from germline, CDR1 is SGHVS and CDR2 is FQNEAQ. The CDR3 totals 15 residues. Trimming stripped 2 bases from V and 2 bases from J, with 11 bases between. TCRdb's table, derived via immunoSEQ multiplex PCR, lists solely in-frame clones and lacks some. In the table there are tens of thousands of clones, about nine tenths of which are singletons. To note about this clone: Its antigen is not known.

Findings of the study overall: Sequencing was limited to one tumor region, leaving the possibility of heterogeneity open. The study linked higher blood T cell density to longer overall survival. Appearing in adjacent lung were a median roughly 60 of the top 100 tumor clones. Peak T cell clonality was found in uninvolved adjacent lung, exceeding tumor.

Material: peripheral blood, obtained before any cancer treatment. This TCR was recovered from a woman aged 35 to 69 with stage I lung adenocarcinoma. V gene TRBV7-8 combines with J gene TRBJ2-3; D unclear. CDR3 sequence (DNA): TGTGCCAGCAGCTTAACACGGGCTCTCACAGATACGCAGTATTTT. Translated: CASSLTRALTDTQYF.